These T cell receptor beta chains were read from a single sample in a study of T-cell reconstitution after alpha-beta-depleted transplantation in children. TCRdb reanalysed the PCR reads using MiXCR and keeps one entry per CDR3 protein. This sample has a few hundred thousand distinct CDR3 sequences; about 9.3% occur once, and the top ten carry approximately 2.3%. Sequencing was performed on PBMCs from the stem cell graft donor, taken from the stem cell graft. These receptors were obtained from a human donor who donated a stem cell graft to a child with acute lymphoblastic leukemia. Each CDR3 is given with its conserved first and last residue. D genes are given only for firm matches. Clone size is given for some rows only: seen once, a few or many times, or a class if the clone is expanded.

D gene | J gene | clone size | V gene | CDR3 DNA | CDR3 protein
TRBD1 | TRBJ1-4 | few | TRBV4-1 | TGCGCCAGCAGCCAAGAGCACAGGGGAGGCGAAAAACTGTTTTTT | CASSQEHRGGEKLFF
NA | TRBJ2-3 | NA | TRBV18 | TGTGCCAGCTCACCAACGGCAGGAAGCACAGATACGCAGTATTTT | CASSPTAGSTDTQYF
TRBD2 | TRBJ2-1 | many | TRBV11-1 | TGTGCCAGCAGCTTAGCACCGGGACTAGCGTCCGCCTACAATGAGCAGTTCTTC | CASSLAPGLASAYNEQFF
NA | TRBJ1-1 | NA | TRBV7-8 | TGTGCCAGCAGCTTAATGTGGGGAAACACTGAAGCTTTCTTT | CASSLMWGNTEAFF
TRBD2 | TRBJ2-7 | few | TRBV20-1 | TGCAGTGTTGGGTCTAGCGGCGAGCAGTACTTC | CSVGSSGEQYF
TRBD2 | TRBJ2-3 | NA | TRBV27 | TGTGCCAGCAGTTTCCTAGCGGGAGGGGCGACAGATACGCAGTATTTT | CASSFLAGGATDTQYF
TRBD2 | TRBJ2-1 | few | TRBV11-3 | TGTGCCAGCAGCTTAGATTATGCGGGAGGGTCCTACAATGAGCAGTTCTTC | CASSLDYAGGSYNEQFF
NA | TRBJ2-2 | many | TRBV7-3 | TGTGCCAGCAGCTCGTTAAAGGGGACCCTACACACCGGGGAGCTGTTTTTT | CASSSLKGTLHTGELFF
NA | TRBJ2-1 | many | TRBV7-2 | TGTGCCAGCAGCTTAAAGTGGGAGAGGTACAATGAGCAGTTCTTC | CASSLKWERYNEQFF
TRBD2 | TRBJ2-5 | NA | TRBV20-1 | TGCAGTTCTCCCACCAAGCGGGAGGGAGAGACCCAGTACTTC | CSSPTKREGETQYF
TRBD2 | TRBJ2-2 | few | TRBV30 | TGTGCCTGGAGCCCCAGGACTAGCGGCGGCACCGGGGAGCTGTTTTTT | CAWSPRTSGGTGELFF
TRBD1 | TRBJ2-7 | NA | TRBV4-1 | TGCGCCAGCAGCCACCGGGACAGGGGGTACGAGCAGTACTTC | CASSHRDRGYEQYF
NA | TRBJ2-5 | NA | TRBV28 | TGTGCCAGCCTTAGAATCCCCGGGACAAAAGAGACCCAGTACTTC | CASLRIPGTKETQYF
TRBD1 | TRBJ2-3 | few | TRBV28 | TGTGCCAGCCGAGAATCTTTGGGACAGGGGGTGGCAGATACGCAGTATTTT | CASRESLGQGVADTQYF
TRBD1 | TRBJ2-1 | NA | TRBV7-2 | TGTGCCAGCAGCGGGGACAGTAGGGTCGAGCAGTTCTTC | CASSGDSRVEQFF
NA | TRBJ2-7 | few | TRBV7-2 | TGTGCCAGCAGCCCCGACCTCGACACGGCCAACTACGAGCAGTACTTC | CASSPDLDTANYEQYF
NA | TRBJ2-7 | many | TRBV7-2 | TGTGCCGTAATGGTGGACTACGAGCAGTACTTC | CAVMVDYEQYF
NA | TRBJ2-1 | NA | TRBV12-3/TRBV12-4 | TGTGCCAGCAGTGCCCCGGGACCCTACAATGAGCAGTTCTTC | CASSAPGPYNEQFF
TRBD1 | TRBJ2-4 | few | TRBV18 | TGTGCCAGCTCACCGCGGGACAGGGGCACCCAAAACATTCAGTACTTC | CASSPRDRGTQNIQYF
TRBD1 | TRBJ2-5 | NA | TRBV20-1 | TGCAGTGCAACAGACAGGGGGCGAAGCTTCCAAGAGACCCAGTACTTC | CSATDRGRSFQETQYF
NA | TRBJ2-1 | NA | TRBV20-1 | TGCAGTGCTAGAAGCCCGGGATCCTACAATGAGCAGTTCTTC | CSARSPGSYNEQFF
TRBD1 | TRBJ2-7 | few | TRBV28 | TGTGCCGCCACAGGGGGTCGATCCTACGAGCAGTACTTC | CAATGGRSYEQYF
TRBD2 | TRBJ2-5 | NA | TRBV5-1 | TGCGCCAGCAGCCGGAACCCGACTAGCGGGAGCCAAGAGACCCAGTACTTC | CASSRNPTSGSQETQYF
NA | TRBJ2-2 | few | TRBV4-3 | TGCGCCAGCAGCCAAGAGACCGGGGGCCCCGGGGAGCTGTTTTTT | CASSQETGGPGELFF
NA | TRBJ1-5 | NA | TRBV27 | TGTGCCAGCAGTTTATCGTACGGGCAAGGGATAGCCGAGCCCCAGCATTTT | CASSLSYGQGIAEPQHF
NA | TRBJ1-5 | few | TRBV7-8 | TGTGCCAGCAGCTTTACGGGGGGCGCTAGCAATCAGCCCCAGCATTTT | CASSFTGGASNQPQHF